The rows below give T cell receptor beta chains drawn from one sample of a study of metastatic and nonmetastatic thyroid tumors. TCRdb reanalyzed the PCR reads via MiXCR. The repertoire holds roughly 22,000 clones, with approximately 40% as singletons. Sequencing used blood. The receptors were gathered from a male donor with papillary thyroid cancer or a benign thyroid nodule (not recorded which). Some clones in this sample may be carry-over from other donors' samples. The CDR3 runs from the conserved cysteine through the conserved F or W. The order of the fields is V gene, J gene, CDR3 protein.

>TRBV5-1|TRBJ1-5
CASSCPGHQPQHF
>TRBV27|TRBJ2-1
CASTPRRDSLWGNEQFF
>TRBV6-1|TRBJ1-3
CASSKNRGLSGNTIYF
>TRBV6-4|TRBJ2-3
CASSNRDSTDTQYF
>TRBV6-1|TRBJ2-2
CASSYRVTGELFF
>TRBV11-1|TRBJ1-4
CASSLTPMPNEKLFF
>TRBV20-1|TRBJ2-1
CSPRDFVPGRVDEQFF
>TRBV3-1|TRBJ1-4
CASSQVKVEKLFF
>TRBV7-9|TRBJ2-7
CASSSGVGKQYF
>TRBV6-4|TRBJ2-2
CASSPGQGAAGELFF
>TRBV20-1|TRBJ1-5
CSGMSGNQPQHF
>TRBV6-2/TRBV6-3|TRBJ2-7
CASSSGRASHEQYF
>TRBV11-2|TRBJ2-2
CASRQIAGANTGELFF
>TRBV12-3/TRBV12-4|TRBJ1-2
CASDAQGYGYTF
>TRBV5-1|TRBJ2-1
CASSRGDDSYNEQFF
>TRBV2|TRBJ1-5
CASSDEGAGNQPQHF
>TRBV20-1|TRBJ2-5
CSAAIAGGPLTGETQYF
>TRBV28|TRBJ1-1
CASIQGDSTEAFF
>TRBV19|TRBJ2-3
CASRPGTSYTQYF
>TRBV2|TRBJ1-2
CASNQGAVYGYTF
>TRBV5-4|TRBJ1-1
CASSLYRARNTEAFF
>TRBV6-1|TRBJ1-6
CASRDRASPSPLHF
>TRBV12-5|TRBJ1-2
CASGLVDLPHYGYTF
>TRBV3-1|TRBJ2-3
CASSQDTPTDTQYF
>TRBV19|TRBJ1-1
CASKRNRDTEAFF
>TRBV5-1|TRBJ1-2
CASSLQGAEDNYGYTF
>TRBV11-2|TRBJ2-1
CASSFGLAGTLLHNEQFF
>TRBV4-1|TRBJ2-7
CASSQPGLEFYEQYF
>TRBV28|TRBJ2-7
CASSPTWVSNEQYF
>TRBV6-1|TRBJ2-2
CASCPSYVPGELFF
>TRBV7-2|TRBJ1-2
CASSFAVSGRVYGYTF
>TRBV20-1|TRBJ1-5
CSARDQRGRYQPQHF
>TRBV6-6|TRBJ1-2
CASSYQRREDGYTF
>TRBV12-3/TRBV12-4|TRBJ1-3
CASNRDGAGNTIYF
>TRBV30|TRBJ1-2
CAWSGDEHGYTF
>TRBV20-1|TRBJ2-7
CSAPGTAGEQYF
>TRBV30|TRBJ1-1
CAWSAISTGRVPTEAFF
>TRBV6-1|TRBJ1-1
CASSQQGGVEAFF
>TRBV20-1|TRBJ1-5
CSARDSVSNQPQHF
>TRBV6-2/TRBV6-3|TRBJ2-6
CASSPEQGVSGANVLTF
>TRBV5-6|TRBJ1-1
CASSWGGQGAGNTEAFF
>TRBV3-1|TRBJ2-1
CASSPTGGTSGTEQFF
>TRBV20-1|TRBJ1-6
CSASPRGKGSPLHF
>TRBV20-1|TRBJ1-4
CSAYLPARGDEKLFF